The 10 T cell receptor beta chains given below trace back to one sample, sequenced in a study of T cell repertoires in cytomegalovirus infection. One entry per CDR3 protein results from TCRdb running MiXCR on the reads. The sample includes more than 500,000 distinct CDR3 sequences, approximately 15% seen only once; the top ten take roughly a quarter. The sample comprised CD8+ T cells from PBMCs. These receptors originate from a human donor in good health (CMV status not recorded). Some clones in this sample may be carry-over from other donors' samples.

V usage is TRBV5-1 and J usage is TRBJ1-2, with a weak D call TRBD1 (6 bases). Trimming took off 0 bases at V and 2 bases at J, with 11 bases between the two ends. Germline V gene data show CDR1 as SGHRS and CDR2 as YFSETQ. The CDR3 is made up of 15 amino acids. CDR3 bases: TGCGCCAGCAGCTTGGGGGGACACCCCAACTATGGCTACACCTTC. This gives the protein CASSLGGHPNYGYTF.

This chain links TRBV28 with TRBJ1-1; D is possibly TRBD1 (5 bases). V was clipped by 2 bases and J by 7 bases, with 14 bases between them. This CDR3 has 14 amino acids. Germline lookup yields CDR1 MDHEN and CDR2 SYDVKM. CDR3 DNA: TGTGCCAGCAGTTTACGGGGGGAAGGGGTTGAAGCTTTCTTT. Protein sequence: CASSLRGEGVEAFF.

This clonotype was counted only a few times. The J gene is TRBJ2-1, the V gene TRBV19, with TRBD1 identical over 7 bases. J gave up 7 bases and V 3 bases, and 3 bases lay outside the gene matches. Looked up from germline, CDR1 is LNHDA and CDR2 is SQIVND (reference sequence). The CDR3 runs to 13 residues. In DNA form, the CDR3 reads TGTGCCAGTAGTATGGACAGGTGGAATGAGCAGTTCTTC. It is translated as CASSMDRWNEQFF.

This clonotype was counted many times. This chain uses TRBV7-2 with TRBJ1-2; D remains unclear. This CDR3 contains 15 residues. Looked up from germline, CDR1 is SGHTA and CDR2 is FQGNSA. With 5 bases removed from V and 2 bases from J, the gap between germline ends came to 15 bases. The DNA of the CDR3 is TGTGCCAGCAGCCCTCCGTACGGTCAGAACTATGGCTACACCTTC. This gives the protein CASSPPYGQNYGYTF. The variable domain in full, with the rest retrieved from reference TRBV7-2 and TRBJ1-2, is GAGVSQSPSNKVTEKGKDVELRCDPISGHTALYWYRQSLGQGLEFLIYFQGNSAPDKSGLPSDRFSAERTGGSVSTLTIQRTQQEDSAVYLCASSPPYGQNYGYTFGSGTRLTVV.

The table lists this clonotype with many counts. The chain couples TRBV7-9 to TRBJ2-7; the D gene is possibly TRBD2 (6 bases). This CDR3 contains 16 residues. Trimming took off 5 bases at V and 6 bases at J, with 23 bases between the two ends. The germline V gene has CDR1 SEHNR and CDR2 FQNEAQ (reference sequence). This chain's CDR3 is CASSHSDGGVLGEQYF. In DNA form, the CDR3 reads TGTGCCAGCAGCCATAGCGACGGAGGGGTTTTGGGCGAGCAGTACTTC.

The chain combines TRBV12-3 or TRBV12-4 with TRBJ1-1; D might be TRBD1 (6 bases). V was pared by 0 bases and J by 7 bases, with 18 bases between. The CDR3 runs 16 residues. CDR3: CASSLALRGAVDEAFF. In nucleotides, the CDR3 is TGTGCCAGCAGTTTAGCTCTCAGGGGCGCGGTTGATGAAGCTTTCTTT.

Ten or more counts support this clonotype. This chain uses TRBV4-1 with TRBJ2-1, with TRBD2 matching 9 bases. Germline loops: CDR1 MGHRA, CDR2 YSYEKL. Germline trimming cut 1 base from V and 7 bases from J; bases unmatched to any gene: 17. This CDR3 region has 19 residues. CDR3 region: CASSQGSGRGGYLGNEQFF. DNA of the CDR3: TGCGCCAGCAGCCAAGGATCGGGGCGGGGGGGCTACCTGGGTAATGAGCAGTTCTTC.

The chain has TRBV4-1 and TRBJ1-1; D ambiguous. The CDR3 consists of 13 residues. CDR1 is MGHRA, CDR2 YSYEKL, per germline. Trimming pared 4 bases from V and 1 base from J, leaving 7 bases between. DNA for the CDR3: TGCGCCAGCAGCCGTGAGTGGAACACTGAAGCTTTCTTT. Translated, it gives CASSREWNTEAFF.

This clonotype was seen at least ten times. J is TRBJ2-5 and V is TRBV12-3 or TRBV12-4; 10 bases are a match to TRBD2. The CDR3 is 15 amino acids. V lost 6 bases and J lost 2; bases outside the gene matches: 6. CDR3 residues: CASRVLAGVQETQYF. The CDR3 DNA is TGTGCCAGCAGGGTTCTAGCGGGAGTGCAAGAGACCCAGTACTTC.

As for this clonotype: The CDR3 does not end in the conserved phenylalanine or tryptophan, so this is likely a read error. The CDR3 DNA reads TGTGCCAGCAGCTTAGCGGGGGACACTTACAATGAGCAGTTCTTA. Translating gives CASSLAGDTYNEQFL. The V and J genes are TRBV7-4 and TRBJ2-1, with D tentatively TRBD1 (6 bases). CDR3 length: 15 residues. The ends were cut back, 0 bases at V and 4 bases at J, with 10 bases in the middle. Germline values: CDR1 SGHVT, CDR2 SQSDAQ.